This TCR beta chain was sequenced in a study of blood T cells in healthy people across ages. The study's findings and limits: Unsorted PBMCs prevented conclusive naive versus antigen-experienced comparison. Diversity was higher, and naive CD4+ cells more numerous, in long-lived donors than in aged donors.

PCR was performed a second time for about 7 to 11 cycles using a sample-barcoded 5' primer and a J-beta primer mix. Using its own MiXCR run on the 5' RACE reads, TCRdb lists one record per CDR3 protein. The table includes around 1,800,000 distinct CDR3 sequences, about 39% detected once. The study recruited healthy Caucasian donors from Russia who were aged about 6 to 95. Remarks on this clonotype: Its antigen is undetermined.

V dropped 4 bases and J dropped 4; count of bases not matched to a gene: 8. CDR1 is MGHRA, CDR2 YSYEKL, per germline. There are 16 residues in the CDR3. The origin of this receptor is a human donor in good health. The chain links TRBV4-1 to TRBJ2-1, with TRBD2 matching 9 bases. The sample taken for sequencing was blood. DNA of the CDR3: TGCGCCAGCAGCCCCCTTCTAGCGGGGACTTACAATGAGCAGTTCTTC. Amino acid sequence: CASSPLLAGTYNEQFF.